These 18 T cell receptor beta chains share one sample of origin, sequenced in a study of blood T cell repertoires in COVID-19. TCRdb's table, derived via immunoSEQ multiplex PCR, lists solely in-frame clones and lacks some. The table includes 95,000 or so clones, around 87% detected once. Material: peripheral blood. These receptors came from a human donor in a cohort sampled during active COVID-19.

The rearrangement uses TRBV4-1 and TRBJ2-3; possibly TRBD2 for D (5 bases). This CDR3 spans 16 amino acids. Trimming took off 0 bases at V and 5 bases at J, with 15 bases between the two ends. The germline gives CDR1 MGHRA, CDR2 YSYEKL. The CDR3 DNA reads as TGCGCCAGCAGCCAAGAGGTTCGGGGTAACAGAGATACGCAGTATTTT. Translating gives CASSQEVRGNRDTQYF.

For the CDR3, the DNA is TGCGCCAGCAGCCAAGACCAGGGGAACAATCAGCCCCAGCATTTT. Its protein is CASSQDQGNNQPQHF. The V and J genes are TRBV4-1 and TRBJ1-5; D may be TRBD1 (6 bases). The germline V and J ends were trimmed by 0 bases and 3 bases, with 9 bases remaining between them. CDR1 is MGHRA, CDR2 YSYEKL, per germline. There are 15 residues in the CDR3.

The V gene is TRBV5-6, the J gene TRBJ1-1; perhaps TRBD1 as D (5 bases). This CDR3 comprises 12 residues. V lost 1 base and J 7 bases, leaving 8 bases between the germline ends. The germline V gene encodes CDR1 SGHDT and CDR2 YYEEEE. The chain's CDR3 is CASSLWQGEAFF. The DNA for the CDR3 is TGTGCCAGCAGCTTGTGGCAGGGTGAAGCTTTCTTT.

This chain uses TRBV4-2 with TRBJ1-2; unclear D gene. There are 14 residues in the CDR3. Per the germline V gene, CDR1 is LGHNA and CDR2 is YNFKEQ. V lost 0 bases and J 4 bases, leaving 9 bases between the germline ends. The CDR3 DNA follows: TGTGCCAGCAGCCAAGATGGGAGGGTCTATGGCTACACCTTC. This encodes CASSQDGRVYGYTF.

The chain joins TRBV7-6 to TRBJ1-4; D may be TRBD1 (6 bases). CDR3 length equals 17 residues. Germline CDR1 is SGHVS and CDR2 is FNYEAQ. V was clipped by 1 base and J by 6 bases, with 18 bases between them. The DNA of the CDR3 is TGTGCCAGCAGCTTAGTTTATATGGGGGCCAGGGATGAAAAACTGTTTTTT. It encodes CASSLVYMGARDEKLFF.

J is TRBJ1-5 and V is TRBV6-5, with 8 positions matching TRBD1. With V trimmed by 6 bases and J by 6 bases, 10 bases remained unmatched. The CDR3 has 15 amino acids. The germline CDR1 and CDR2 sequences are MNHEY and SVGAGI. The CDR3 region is CASRPRQGSAQPQHF. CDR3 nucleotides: TGTGCCAGCAGACCTCGACAGGGGAGTGCTCAGCCCCAGCATTTT.

The CDR3 DNA sequence: TGCGCCAGCAGCCAAGTCGGGACAGTTCTAGCCCCTAGCAATCAGCCCCAGCATTTT. Translating it yields CASSQVGTVLAPSNQPQHF. The chain joins TRBV4-1 to TRBJ1-5, with 7 bases aligning to TRBD1. The CDR3 length is 19 residues. With 1 base clipped from V and 0 bases from J, the junction kept 12 bases outside the gene matches. Germline V gives CDR1 MGHRA, CDR2 YSYEKL.

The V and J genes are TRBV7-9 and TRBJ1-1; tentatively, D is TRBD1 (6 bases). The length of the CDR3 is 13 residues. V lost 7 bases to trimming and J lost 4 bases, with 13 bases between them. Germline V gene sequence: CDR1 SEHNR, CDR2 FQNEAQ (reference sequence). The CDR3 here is CASTERRGTEAFF. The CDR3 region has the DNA TGTGCCAGCACCGAACGCAGGGGCACTGAAGCTTTCTTT.

The CDR3 reads CATLGEGSYTF. CDR3 nucleotides: TGTGCCACCCTGGGGGAGGGAAGCTACACCTTC. The genes are TRBV2 and TRBJ1-2, with D tentatively TRBD1 (5 bases). The CDR3 length is 11 residues. Germline CDR1 reads SNHLY; CDR2 reads FYNNEI. The V gene lost 10 bases and the J gene lost 9 bases, with 15 bases spanning the gap. Full variable domain (remainder filled in from reference TRBV2 and TRBJ1-2): EPEVTQTPSHQVTQMGQEVILRCVPISNHLYFYWYRQILGQKVEFLVSFYNNEISEKSEIFDDQFSVERPDGSNFTLKIRSTKLEDSAMYFCATLGEGSYTFGSGTRLTVV.

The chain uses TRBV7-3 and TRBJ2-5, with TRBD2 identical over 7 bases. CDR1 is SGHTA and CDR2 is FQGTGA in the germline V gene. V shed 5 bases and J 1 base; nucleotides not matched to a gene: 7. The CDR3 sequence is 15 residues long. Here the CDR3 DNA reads TGTGCCAGCAGCCTATCGGGGGGAATCCAAGAGACCCAGTACTTC. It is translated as CASSLSGGIQETQYF.

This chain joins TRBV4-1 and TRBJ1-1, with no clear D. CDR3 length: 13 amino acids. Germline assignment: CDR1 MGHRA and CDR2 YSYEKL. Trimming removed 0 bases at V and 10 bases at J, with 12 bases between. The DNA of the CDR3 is TGCGCCAGCAGCCAAGAAGTCATCACGGGAGCTTTCTTT. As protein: CASSQEVITGAFF.

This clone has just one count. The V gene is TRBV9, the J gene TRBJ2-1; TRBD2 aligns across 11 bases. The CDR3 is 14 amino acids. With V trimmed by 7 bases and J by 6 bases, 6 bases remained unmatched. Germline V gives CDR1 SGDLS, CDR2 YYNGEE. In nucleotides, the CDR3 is TGTGCCAGCGGATCTAGCGGGGGGACCAATGAGCAGTTCTTC. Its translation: CASGSSGGTNEQFF.

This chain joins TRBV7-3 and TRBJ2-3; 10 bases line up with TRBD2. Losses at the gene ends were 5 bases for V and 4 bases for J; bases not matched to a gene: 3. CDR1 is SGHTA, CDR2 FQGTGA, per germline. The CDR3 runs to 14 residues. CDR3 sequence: CASSTGLAADTQYF. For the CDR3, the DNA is TGTGCCAGCAGCACAGGACTAGCGGCAGATACGCAGTATTTT. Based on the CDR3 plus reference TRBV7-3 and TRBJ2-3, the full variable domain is GAGVSQTPSNKVTEKGKYVELRCDPISGHTALYWYRQSLGQGPEFLIYFQGTGAADDSGLPNDRFFAVRPEGSVSTLKIQRTERGDSAVYLCASSTGLAADTQYFGPGTRLTVL.

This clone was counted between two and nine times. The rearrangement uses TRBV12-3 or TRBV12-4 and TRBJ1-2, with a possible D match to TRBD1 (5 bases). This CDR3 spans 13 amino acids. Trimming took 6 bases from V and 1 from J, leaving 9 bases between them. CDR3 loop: CASRFGGNYGYTF. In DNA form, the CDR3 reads TGTGCCAGCAGATTCGGGGGTAACTATGGCTACACCTTC.

The CDR3 DNA is TGTGCCAGCAGCCCGCCCGGGCGGGGTGATTCACCCCTCCACTTT. It translates to CASSPPGRGDSPLHF. The chain employs TRBV7-9 and TRBJ1-6; D remains ambiguous. From germline, CDR1 is SEHNR and CDR2 FQNEAQ (reference sequence). The CDR3 has 15 amino acids. Trimming shortened V by 5 bases and J by 8 bases, and 16 bases separated the two germline ends. The complete variable domain, with remaining parts taken from reference TRBV7-9 and TRBJ1-6, reads DTGVSQNPRHKITKRGQNVTFRCDPISEHNRLYWYRQTLGQGPEFLTYFQNEAQLEKSRLLSDRFSAERPKGSFSTLEIQRTEQGDSAMYLCASSPPGRGDSPLHFGNGTRLTVT.

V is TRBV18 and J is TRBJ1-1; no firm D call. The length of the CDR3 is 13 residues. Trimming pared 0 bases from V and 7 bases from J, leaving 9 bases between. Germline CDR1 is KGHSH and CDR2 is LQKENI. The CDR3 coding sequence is TGTGCCAGCTCACCACCGGTCCGGGATGAAGCTTTCTTT. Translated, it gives CASSPPVRDEAFF.

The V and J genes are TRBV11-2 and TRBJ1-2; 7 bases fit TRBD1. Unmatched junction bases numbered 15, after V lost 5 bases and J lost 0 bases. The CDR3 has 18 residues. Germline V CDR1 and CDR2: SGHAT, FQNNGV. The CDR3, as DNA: TGTGCCAGCAGCCCCCCACAGGGGACCTCACTTTCTAACTATGGCTACACCTTC. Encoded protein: CASSPPQGTSLSNYGYTF. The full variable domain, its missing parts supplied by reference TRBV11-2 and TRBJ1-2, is EAGVAQSPRYKIIEKRQSVAFWCNPISGHATLYWYQQILGQGPKLLIQFQNNGVVDDSQLPKDRFSAERLKGVDSTLKIQPAKLEDSAVYLCASSPPQGTSLSNYGYTFGSGTRLTVV.

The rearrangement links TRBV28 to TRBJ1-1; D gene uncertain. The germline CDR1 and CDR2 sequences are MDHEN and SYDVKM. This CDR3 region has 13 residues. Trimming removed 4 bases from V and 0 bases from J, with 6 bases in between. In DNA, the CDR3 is TGTGCCAGCAGTTCACAAGTGAACACTGAAGCTTTCTTT. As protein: CASSSQVNTEAFF.